This T cell receptor (beta chain) was identified during a study of CXCR3-negative and CXCR3-positive naive CD8 T cells. Points from the study as a whole: Comparison of naive cells showed more hydrophobic TRB CDR3s in CXCR3-positive than in CXCR3-negative naive cells.

The libraries of TRB cDNA were prepared using 5' RACE with UMI labels. TCRdb reprocessed the 5' RACE reads and reports one entry per CDR3 protein, with no DNA. The sample includes under 85,000 distinct CDR3 sequences. This CDR3 is built from 15 residues. Germline V CDR1 and CDR2: SGHTA, FQGNSA. The authors gated naive CD8+ T cells as CD45RO-CCR7+CD27+CD95-. Points on this clonotype: Its antigen is unknown.

The sequence was collected from a human donor in good health. Some clones in this sample may be carry-over from other donors' samples. J is TRBJ2-7 and V is TRBV7-2. Sequencing was carried out using naive CXCR3+ CD8+ T cells from blood. Subset indicated: CD45RO-CCR7+CD27+CD95- naive CD8+ T cells expressing CXCR3 (TNR3+). CDR3 in amino acids: CASSPHFSKHYEQYF.